A selection of T cell receptor beta chains follows, all from one sample in a study of metastatic and nonmetastatic thyroid tumors. MiXCR was used by TCRdb to re-call the PCR reads. The data contain some 31,000 clones, under 8% of them singletons. The sequenced sample consisted of blood. These receptors originate from a female donor with papillary thyroid cancer or a benign thyroid nodule (not recorded which). Some clones in this sample may be carry-over from other donors' samples. Both conserved end residues are part of each CDR3. A D gene is named only where the DNA matches it firmly. Clone size is given for some rows only: seen once, a few or many times, or a class if the clone is expanded.

v_gene	d_gene	abundance	j_gene	CDR3aa	CDR3nt
TRBV28	TRBD1	many	TRBJ1-5	CASTTPGTGVRPQHF	TGTGCCAGCACCACCCCCGGGACAGGGGTAAGGCCCCAGCATTTT
TRBV5-5	TRBD2	many	TRBJ2-2	CASSFAGTTNTGELFF	TGTGCCAGCAGCTTCGCCGGGACTACGAACACCGGGGAGCTGTTTTTT
TRBV5-1	NA	many	TRBJ1-1	CASSLSGAGRHTEAFF	TGCGCCAGCAGCTTGTCAGGGGCCGGGAGACACACTGAAGCTTTCTTT
TRBV12-3/TRBV12-4	TRBD1	few	TRBJ2-2	CASSSSGTGNTGELFF	TGTGCCAGCTCCTCATCCGGGACAGGGAACACCGGGGAGCTGTTTTTT
TRBV3-1	TRBD2	many	TRBJ2-7	CASSQTGTSFPREQYF	TGTGCCAGCAGCCAAACCGGGACTAGCTTCCCTCGGGAGCAGTACTTC
TRBV11-2	TRBD1	many	TRBJ1-2	CASSLVPGQGAPTWGYTF	TGTGCCAGCAGCTTAGTCCCGGGACAGGGGGCGCCAACGTGGGGCTACACCTTC
TRBV30	NA	many	TRBJ1-5	CAWATHSNQPQHF	TGTGCCTGGGCTACTCATAGCAATCAGCCCCAGCATTTT
TRBV6-1	TRBD1	many	TRBJ1-4	CASSLDRGGEKLFF	TGTGCCAGCAGTCTAGACAGGGGCGGTGAAAAACTGTTTTTT
TRBV9	NA	many	TRBJ1-2	CASSVGEGGFYGYTF	TGTGCCAGCAGCGTCGGGGAGGGGGGGTTCTATGGCTACACCTTC
TRBV29-1	NA	many	TRBJ2-7	CSVAIAGRPYEQYF	TGCAGCGTTGCTATTGCGGGTCGGCCCTACGAGCAGTACTTC
TRBV4-2	NA	many	TRBJ2-3	CASSQEISTRADTQYF	TGTGCCAGCAGCCAAGAGATCTCCACCAGGGCAGATACGCAGTATTTT
TRBV28	NA	NA	TRBJ2-3	CASSLEMTGTPSDTQYF	TGTGCCAGCAGTTTAGAAATGACCGGGACGCCATCAGATACGCAGTATTTT
TRBV30	NA	many	TRBJ1-1	CAWSEGMNTEAFF	TGTGCCTGGAGTGAGGGGATGAACACTGAAGCTTTCTTT
TRBV6-7	TRBD2	many	TRBJ2-3	CASSSGLAGSTDTQYF	TGTGCCAGCAGTTCCGGACTAGCGGGTAGCACAGATACGCAGTATTTT
TRBV4-1	TRBD2	many	TRBJ2-3	CASSRRLALTDTQYF	TGCGCCAGCAGCCGACGACTAGCGCTCACAGATACGCAGTATTTT
TRBV27	TRBD2	many	TRBJ2-7	CASRSGTRGEQYF	TGTGCCAGCAGATCCGGGACTAGGGGGGAGCAGTACTTC
TRBV7-8	NA	many	TRBJ1-5	CASSSRRDIGQPQHF	TGTGCCAGCAGCTCCCGCCGGGACATTGGTCAGCCCCAGCATTTT
TRBV7-2	TRBD1	many	TRBJ1-5	CASSLTTGANQPQHF	TGTGCCAGCAGCTTAACGACAGGGGCAAATCAGCCCCAGCATTTT
TRBV7-2	NA	many	TRBJ2-7	CASSLESRVGEQYF	TGTGCCAGCAGCTTAGAATCCAGGGTTGGTGAGCAGTACTTC
TRBV3-1	NA	many	TRBJ2-5	CASSQSGETQYF	TGTGCCAGCAGCCAATCAGGGGAGACCCAGTACTTC
TRBV20-1	TRBD2	many	TRBJ2-1	CSGTGTRGNIVNNEQFF	TGCAGCGGTACGGGGACTAGAGGGAACATTGTAAACAATGAGCAGTTCTTC
TRBV9	NA	many	TRBJ1-3	CASSSQIDPRGNTIYF	TGTGCCAGCAGCTCCCAGATCGACCCCCGTGGAAACACCATATATTTT
TRBV27	TRBD1	few	TRBJ2-1	CASSLDRGVFNEQFF	TGTGCCAGCAGTTTAGACAGGGGTGTGTTTAATGAGCAGTTCTTC
TRBV15	TRBD2	many	TRBJ2-1	CATSRRDYYNEQFF	TGTGCCACCAGCAGACGGGACTACTACAATGAGCAGTTCTTC
TRBV10-2	TRBD2	many	TRBJ2-1	CASSESERGGEEQFF	TGCGCCAGCAGTGAGTCTGAGCGGGGGGGTGAGGAGCAGTTCTTC
TRBV5-1	TRBD1	many	TRBJ2-6	CASSQRRTGMSGANVLTF	TGCGCCAGCAGCCAACGACGGACAGGCATGTCTGGGGCCAACGTCCTGACTTTC
TRBV18	TRBD1	NA	TRBJ2-7	CASSPGGDEQYF	TGTGCCAGCTCCCCAGGGGGAGACGAGCAGTACTTC
TRBV7-2	TRBD1	many	TRBJ1-1	CASSSNRGTEAFF	TGTGCCAGCAGCTCCAACAGGGGCACTGAAGCTTTCTTT
TRBV6-4	TRBD2	many	TRBJ2-1	CASSRSGGAGEQFF	TGTGCCAGCAGCCGGAGCGGGGGGGCCGGTGAGCAGTTCTTC
TRBV5-1	TRBD2	many	TRBJ2-2	CASSLLSGGAGELFF	TGCGCCAGCAGCTTGCTCAGCGGGGGGGCCGGGGAGCTGTTTTTT
TRBV30	NA	many	TRBJ2-7	CAWSDTTGDEQYF	TGTGCCTGGAGTGACACCACTGGGGACGAGCAGTACTTC
TRBV18	TRBD1	many	TRBJ2-1	CASSPLGQLSSYNEQFF	TGTGCCAGCTCACCACTGGGACAGCTAAGCTCCTACAATGAGCAGTTCTTC
TRBV29-1	NA	many	TRBJ2-5	CSVEAGYGQETQYF	TGCAGCGTTGAAGCAGGTTATGGTCAAGAGACCCAGTACTTC
TRBV19	NA	many	TRBJ1-2	CASSIARESPYGYTF	TGTGCCAGTAGTATAGCCCGGGAATCACCCTATGGCTACACCTTC
TRBV6-6	TRBD2	many	TRBJ2-3	CASSYERLALRTDTQYF	TGTGCCAGCAGTTACGAGAGACTAGCCCTTAGAACAGATACGCAGTATTTT